This T cell receptor (beta chain) came from a study of blood T cell repertoires in COVID-19. Overall study: Donors in the United States, Italy and Spain gave samples during acute or convalescent COVID-19.

Under the authors' procedure: Amplification of reference gene primers was used by the study to estimate nucleated cell counts. Generated by immunoSEQ multiplex PCR, the TCRdb table keeps only in-frame clones and is missing some. V and J calls and clone size are those listed in that table; D and trimming were worked out from the DNA. The repertoire consists of around 250,000 clones, with roughly nine tenths occurring once and the leading ten covering more than 1%. Assignment of participants to cohorts was predicated upon participant-reported clinical history. This CDR3 contains 12 residues. The V gene's germline CDR1 is MNHEY and CDR2 SVGEGT. The ends were cut back, 2 bases at V and 6 bases at J, with 5 bases in the middle.

The chain carries TRBV6-2 or TRBV6-3 and TRBJ2-1; TRBD2 might be the D (5 bases). Input material: PBMCs or T cells enriched from blood (not recorded which). The TCR originated in a human donor in a cohort exposed to, infected with or recovered from COVID-19 (not recorded which). The donor label of this sample is uncertain. Here the CDR3 reads CASSYLANEQFF. The CDR3 coding sequence is TGTGCCAGCAGTTACCTAGCCAATGAGCAGTTCTTC.